One T cell receptor (beta chain) is described in this entry. Original analysis: Amplification with reference gene primers provided the estimates of nucleated cell counts. Generated by immunoSEQ multiplex PCR, the TCRdb table keeps only in-frame clones and is missing some. That table furnishes V, J and clone size, whereas the DNA furnished D and trimming. The sample records 120,000 to 150,000 clones, approximately 89% being singletons. The germline CDR1 and CDR2 sequences are SGHVS and FQNEAQ. Germline trimming cut 5 bases from V and 4 bases from J; bases unmatched to any gene: 7. CDR3 size: 15 residues. The sample originates from a study of blood T cell repertoires in COVID-19. Across the whole study: Acute-phase and convalescent COVID-19 samples originated in the United States, Italy and Spain. Sample material is recorded as cDNA or gDNA derived from T cells, B-cell-depleted T cells, or PBMCs.

Sequencing input: peripheral blood. The origin of this receptor is a human donor in a cohort sampled during active COVID-19. The rearrangement joins TRBV7-8 to TRBJ2-2; 7 nucleotides match TRBD2. The CDR3 DNA reads as TGTGCCAGCAGCCGGCCCGGCGGGAGCACCGGGGAGCTGTTTTTT. Protein: CASSRPGGSTGELFF. The variable domain in full, with the rest retrieved from reference TRBV7-8 and TRBJ2-2, is GAGVSQSPRYKVAKRGQDVALRCDPISGHVSLFWYQQALGQGPEFLTYFQNEAQLDKSGLPSDRFFAERPEGSVSTLKIQRTQQEDSAVYLCASSRPGGSTGELFFGEGSRLTVL.